A selection of T cell receptor beta chains follows, all from one sample in a study of OX40 agonist ivuxolimab in advanced cancers. Clones were sequenced by immunoSEQ multiplex PCR, and TCRdb holds only the in-frame ones, with some missing. The table records 35,000 to 45,000 clones, 70% to 85% of them present only once. The specimen was CD4+ or CD8+ T cells sorted from blood, collected in a trial of the OX40 agonist ivuxolimab. These receptors originate from an adult with an advanced solid tumor such as melanoma, head and neck, liver or kidney cancer. The CDR3 runs from the conserved cysteine through the conserved F or W. D genes are given only for firm matches. Rows give clone size only sometimes, using once, few, many, or a class for an expanded clone.

once,TRBV27,TRBJ1-2,-,TGTGCCAGCAGTTCCACCGGCACAGCCCCTATGAGCTACACCTTC,CASSSTGTAPMSYTF
-,TRBV9,TRBJ2-1,TRBD1,TGTGCCAGCAGCCCCGGGACAGGGATCAATGAGCAGTTCTTC,CASSPGTGINEQFF
-,TRBV18,TRBJ2-2,TRBD1,TGTGCCAGCTCCCGACAGGGGGCCGCCGGGGAGCTGTTTTTT,CASSRQGAAGELFF
-,TRBV10-1,TRBJ2-1,-,TGCGCCAGTGGGGGGGCCCCCTACAATGAGCAGTTCTTC,CASGGAPYNEQFF
once,TRBV6-6,TRBJ1-4,-,TGTGCCAGCTCCTCCCACCCTACTAATGAAAAACTGTTTTTT,CASSSHPTNEKLFF
-,TRBV6-1,TRBJ2-2,-,TGTGCCAGCAGTGTTAGAGGGGAGTTAGCCGGGGAGCTGTTTTTT,CASSVRGELAGELFF
-,TRBV11-1,TRBJ2-6,TRBD2,TGTGCCAGCAGCTTAGTGGGTAGCGGGAGCTCTGGGGCCAACGTCCTGACTTTC,CASSLVGSGSSGANVLTF
-,TRBV5-6,TRBJ2-6,-,TGTGCCAGCAGCCCAGGTAGCAACGTCCTGACTTTC,CASSPGSNVLTF
once,TRBV18,TRBJ2-7,-,TGTGCCAGCTCACCGCCCCCCTACGAGCAGTACTTC,CASSPPPYEQYF
-,TRBV29-1,TRBJ2-1,TRBD2,TGCAGCGTTGATAGTAGCGCGGGGGGCGCTACCTACAATGAGCAGTTCTTC,CSVDSSAGGATYNEQFF
-,TRBV6-4,TRBJ2-7,TRBD1,TGTGCCAGCAGTTGGGACAGGGACTACGAGCAGTACTTC,CASSWDRDYEQYF
-,TRBV29-1,TRBJ2-3,TRBD2,TGCAGCGTTGCGCCTCGGCTAGCGGGGAAAGATACGCAGTATTTT,CSVAPRLAGKDTQYF
few,TRBV28,TRBJ1-5,-,TGTGCCAGCAGTTTGGTCGGACAGTTAAAGCGTGGCAATCAGCCCCAGCATTTT,CASSLVGQLKRGNQPQHF
-,TRBV19,TRBJ2-4,-,TGTGCCAGTAGCCGACCGTCAGCCGCCGCCAAAAACATTCAGTACTTC,CASSRPSAAAKNIQYF
few,TRBV11-2,TRBJ1-2,TRBD1,TGTGCCAGCAGCCCAGACGGGGGACAGCGCCTCCCCTTC,CASSPDGGQRLPF
-,TRBV19,TRBJ2-6,TRBD1,TGTGCCAGTAGTACGGGACAGGGTGACGCTGGGGCCAACGTCCTGACTTTC,CASSTGQGDAGANVLTF
-,TRBV7-2,TRBJ1-5,-,TGTGCCAGCAGCCCTATGGACGGCAATCAGCCCCAGCATTTT,CASSPMDGNQPQHF
-,TRBV19,TRBJ2-7,-,TGTGCCAGTAGTGCCCCGGCGGACGACGGCTCCTACGAGCAGTACTTC,CASSAPADDGSYEQYF
-,TRBV6-6,TRBJ2-7,TRBD2,TGTGCCAGCATAGGGGGACTAGTCCGGCGCGAGCAGTACTTC,CASIGGLVRREQYF
-,TRBV13,TRBJ2-1,-,TGTGCCAGCAGCTTAGTCGGGGTCCTGGAGCATGAGCAGTTCTTC,CASSLVGVLEHEQFF
-,TRBV2,TRBJ1-2,TRBD1,TGTGCCAGCAGCCCCGGACAGGGGCCGTATGGCTACACCTTC,CASSPGQGPYGYTF
-,TRBV29-1,TRBJ1-6,TRBD1,TGCAGCGGCTGGGACAGCTATAATTCACCCCTCCACTTT,CSGWDSYNSPLHF
-,TRBV7-7,TRBJ2-2,-,TGTGCCAGCAGCTTATCAGGGGGGCGGACCGGGGAGCTGTTTTTT,CASSLSGGRTGELFF
-,TRBV19,TRBJ1-5,-,TGTGCCAGTAGCCCTTACGGGGGAAATCAGCCCCAGCATTTT,CASSPYGGNQPQHF
-,TRBV19,TRBJ1-1,-,TGTGCCAGTAGTATTTCCAGTAACACTGAAGCTTTCTTT,CASSISSNTEAFF
-,TRBV28,TRBJ1-1,-,TGTGCCAGCAGTCAGGGACGGATGAACACTGAAGCTTTCTTT,CASSQGRMNTEAFF
-,TRBV27,TRBJ2-7,-,TGTGCCAGCGCAGGGTATTACTCCTCCTACGAGCAGTACTTC,CASAGYYSSYEQYF
-,TRBV28,TRBJ2-1,TRBD1,TGTGCCAGCAGTCAGGGGACAGAGGATGAGCAGTTCTTC,CASSQGTEDEQFF
-,TRBV7-9,TRBJ1-1,TRBD1,TGTGCCAGCAGCCCGAGACAGGGGCTAAACACTGAAGCTTTCTTT,CASSPRQGLNTEAFF
-,TRBV5-1,TRBJ2-5,-,TGCGCCAGCAGCCTAGGAGTAGGGGCGGTGGGCAAAGAGACCCAGTACTTC,CASSLGVGAVGKETQYF
-,TRBV5-6,TRBJ2-2,-,TGTGCCAGCACTCCTAGGGGCGTCGGGGAGCTGTTTTTT,CASTPRGVGELFF
-,TRBV28,TRBJ2-7,-,TGTGCCAGCGGCTCCTACGAGCAGTACTTC,CASGSYEQYF
-,TRBV25-1,TRBJ1-1,-,TGTGCCACCACCTCAGGGGTGTGGGAGAACACTGAAGCTTTCTTT,CATTSGVWENTEAFF
once,TRBV25-1,TRBJ2-2,-,TGTGCCAGCAGTGACCCGGGACTCACCACCGGGGAGCTGTTTTTT,CASSDPGLTTGELFF
-,TRBV9,TRBJ2-3,TRBD2,TGTGCCAGCAGCCCTAGCGGGAGCACAGATACGCAGTATTTT,CASSPSGSTDTQYF
once,TRBV7-2,TRBJ1-2,TRBD1,TGTGCCAGTGATTCGGACAGGGAAAACCGCTATGGCTACACCTTC,CASDSDRENRYGYTF
-,TRBV9,TRBJ2-3,-,TGTGCCAGCAGCGTAGGGACGGCAAGCACAGATACGCAGTATTTT,CASSVGTASTDTQYF
-,TRBV18,TRBJ1-1,-,TGTGCCAGCTCACGCGGGGGGCTCACTGAAGCTTTCTTT,CASSRGGLTEAFF
-,TRBV7-2,TRBJ1-2,TRBD1,TGTGCCAGCAGCTCGAGGACAGGGCCTAACTATGGCTACACCTTC,CASSSRTGPNYGYTF
once,TRBV5-1,TRBJ2-1,TRBD2,TGCGCCAGCAGCTGGAAACTAGCGGGGGTTGACAATGAGCAGTTCTTC,CASSWKLAGVDNEQFF
-,TRBV7-9,TRBJ1-2,-,TGTGCCAGCAGCTCGACAATCGTGGCGGGAAACGCTAACTATGGCTACACCTTC,CASSSTIVAGNANYGYTF
-,TRBV21-1,TRBJ1-4,-,TGTGCCAGCAGCAACGACAGGGGTGAAAAACTGTTTTTT,CASSNDRGEKLFF
few,TRBV4-3,TRBJ1-1,TRBD1,TGCGCCAGCAGCCAATCCTCAGGGGGCGTGAACACTGAAGCTTTCTTT,CASSQSSGGVNTEAFF
-,TRBV7-2,TRBJ1-5,-,TGTGCCAGCAGCTTAGAGTTCGGGCCGTATAGCAATCAGCCCCAGCATTTT,CASSLEFGPYSNQPQHF
-,TRBV7-6,TRBJ2-3,TRBD2,TGTGCCAGCAGCTTTTCAGCTAGCGGGAGCGCAGATACGCAGTATTTT,CASSFSASGSADTQYF
medium-sized,TRBV6-5,TRBJ2-7,TRBD1,TGTGCCAGCAGCCTCGATGACAGGGTCGGCGAGCAGTACTTC,CASSLDDRVGEQYF
few,TRBV19,TRBJ2-3,TRBD1,TGTGCCAGTACCACCGGACAGGGTACAGATACGCAGTATTTT,CASTTGQGTDTQYF
-,TRBV7-9,TRBJ1-1,-,TGTGCCAGCAGCCATCGTGTGGGGGAGAACACTGAAGCTTTCTTT,CASSHRVGENTEAFF
-,TRBV19,TRBJ2-3,-,TGTGCCAGTAATGGGGGTCGCACAGATACGCAGTATTTT,CASNGGRTDTQYF
-,TRBV19,TRBJ1-1,-,TGTGCCAGTTCCGTTATGGGGGTGAACACTGAAGCTTTCTTT,CASSVMGVNTEAFF
-,TRBV5-1,TRBJ2-6,-,TGCGCCAGCAGCTTGGGGTCTGGGGCCAACGTCCTGACTTTC,CASSLGSGANVLTF
few,TRBV9,TRBJ1-1,-,TGTGCCAGCAGCGTACTGACAGGCACTGAAGCTTTCTTT,CASSVLTGTEAFF
once,TRBV5-1,TRBJ2-1,TRBD2,TGCGCCAGCAGCTTAACGGGAGGGGGAGGCAATGAGCAGTTCTTC,CASSLTGGGGNEQFF
-,TRBV9,TRBJ1-1,-,TGTGCCAGCAGCGTTTCCGGGACTCTGAACACTGAAGCTTTCTTT,CASSVSGTLNTEAFF
-,TRBV4-1,TRBJ2-4,TRBD2,TGCGCCAGCAGCCAAGTTTTGCGGGAGGTTGGCAAAAACATTCAGTACTTC,CASSQVLREVGKNIQYF
-,TRBV6-5,TRBJ1-4,-,TGTGCCAGCCGACGGACTAATGAAAAACTGTTTTTT,CASRRTNEKLFF
few,TRBV11-2,TRBJ2-3,-,TGTGCCAGCAGCTTAGTTGGGACTTACACAGATACGCAGTATTTT,CASSLVGTYTDTQYF
few,TRBV11-2,TRBJ1-4,-,TGTGCCAGCAGCCAAGTGGGAGAGGGGGATGAAAAACTGTTTTTT,CASSQVGEGDEKLFF
-,TRBV2,TRBJ2-5,TRBD1,TGTGCCAGCAGTGCCCCAGGGACAGTCAAAGAGACCCAGTACTTC,CASSAPGTVKETQYF
-,TRBV19,TRBJ2-1,TRBD2,TGTGCCAGTAGTCGGGAAGCGGGAGGCTACAATGAGCAGTTCTTC,CASSREAGGYNEQFF